These T cell receptor beta chains were read from a single sample in a study of T-cell reconstitution after alpha-beta-depleted transplantation in children. In TCRdb, the PCR reads were re-called with MiXCR into one record per CDR3 protein. The table includes roughly 340,000 distinct CDR3 sequences, 16% detected once. Specimen: PBMCs, mostly from graft donor cells, collected 360 days after TCRalphabeta/CD19-depleted stem cell transplant. Source of these receptors: a male patient between 2 and 15 years old who had a stem cell transplant for acute lymphoblastic leukemia, so the T cells may come from the graft donor. Both conserved end residues are part of each CDR3. The order of the fields is J gene, clone size, D gene, V gene, CDR3 protein, CDR3 DNA. The D gene is left open where the match is weak. Clone sizes are given selectively: once, few, many, or a class where the clone is expanded.

TRBJ2-1,few,TRBD2,TRBV12-3/TRBV12-4,CASPTSGRNWNEQFF,TGTGCCAGTCCGACTAGCGGGAGGAATTGGAACGAGCAGTTCTTC
TRBJ2-1,few,TRBD2,TRBV14,CASSRQRGPYNEQFF,TGTGCCAGCAGTCGACAGCGGGGGCCCTACAATGAGCAGTTCTTC
TRBJ2-1,few,TRBD1,TRBV10-3,CAIRETGWNEQFF,TGTGCCATCAGGGAGACAGGGTGGAATGAGCAGTTCTTC
TRBJ2-1,few,NA,TRBV29-1,CSVVLGEFDEQFF,TGCAGCGTTGTGTTGGGGGAGTTCGATGAGCAGTTCTTC
TRBJ2-7,NA,TRBD1,TRBV18,CASSPGQGLVREQYF,TGTGCCAGCTCACCCGGACAGGGGCTAGTTCGCGAGCAGTACTTC
TRBJ2-2,many,NA,TRBV3-1,CASSQVGPTGELFF,TGTGCCAGCAGCCAAGTCGGTCCCACCGGGGAGCTGTTTTTT
TRBJ2-5,NA,NA,TRBV20-1,CSARLGLTKETQYF,TGCAGTGCTAGATTGGGCCTAACCAAAGAGACCCAGTACTTC
TRBJ2-3,many,NA,TRBV20-1,CSAKKVTDTQYF,TGCAGTGCTAAAAAGGTCACAGATACGCAGTATTTT
TRBJ2-7,few,TRBD1,TRBV6-2/TRBV6-3,CASSNTGVHEQYF,TGTGCCAGCAGTAATACAGGGGTCCACGAGCAGTACTTC
TRBJ1-1,few,TRBD1,TRBV29-1,CSVGAGTGYHTEAFF,TGCAGCGTTGGTGCCGGGACAGGGTACCACACTGAAGCTTTCTTT
TRBJ1-5,NA,NA,TRBV20-1,CSARMGLSNQPQHF,TGCAGTGCTAGAATGGGACTGAGCAATCAGCCCCAGCATTTT
TRBJ2-1,NA,TRBD2,TRBV20-1,CSARDYLAGGRYNEQFF,TGCAGTGCTAGAGATTACCTAGCGGGAGGGCGATACAATGAGCAGTTCTTC
TRBJ2-1,few,TRBD2,TRBV10-3,CAISEPGLGHNEQFF,TGTGCCATCAGTGAGCCGGGACTAGGGCACAATGAGCAGTTCTTC
TRBJ1-4,NA,NA,TRBV4-3,CASSQEVPLGGEKLFF,TGCGCCAGCAGCCAAGAGGTCCCCTTGGGTGGTGAAAAACTGTTTTTT
TRBJ2-7,NA,NA,TRBV30,CAWSGPFFAGVTYEQYF,TGTGCCTGGAGTGGGCCTTTTTTCGCAGGGGTCACCTACGAGCAGTACTTC
TRBJ2-1,NA,TRBD2,TRBV2,CASPNPTSGNEQFF,TGTGCCAGCCCGAATCCGACTAGCGGCAATGAGCAGTTCTTC
TRBJ2-1,NA,NA,TRBV12-3/TRBV12-4,CASSPNDRRFF,TGTGCCAGCAGTCCGAATGACCGGCGGTTCTTC
TRBJ2-7,NA,TRBD1,TRBV27,CASSLRGRAYEQYF,TGTGCCAGCAGTTTGAGGGGGCGAGCCTACGAGCAGTACTTC
TRBJ1-2,NA,NA,TRBV4-2,CASSQGTGNYGYTF,TGTGCCAGCAGCCAAGGTACTGGGAACTATGGCTACACCTTC
TRBJ2-7,NA,NA,TRBV28,CASSLLGGSSYEQYF,TGTGCCAGCAGTTTATTAGGGGGAAGTTCCTACGAGCAGTACTTC
TRBJ2-5,many,NA,TRBV6-1,CASSPAFGETQYF,TGTGCCAGCAGTCCCGCGTTCGGGGAGACCCAGTACTTC
TRBJ2-7,few,NA,TRBV12-3/TRBV12-4,CASSPPPGPLSYEQYF,TGTGCCAGCAGTCCCCCCCCAGGCCCCCTTTCCTACGAGCAGTACTTC
TRBJ1-1,NA,NA,TRBV5-5,CASSLGARLNTEAFF,TGTGCCAGCAGCTTGGGAGCACGGTTGAACACTGAAGCTTTCTTT
TRBJ2-2,NA,TRBD2,TRBV9,CASSASGGNTGELFF,TGTGCCAGCAGCGCCTCGGGAGGGAACACCGGGGAGCTGTTTTTT
TRBJ2-5,few,NA,TRBV24-1,CATSDFPGSTQYF,TGTGCCACCAGTGATTTTCCGGGGTCGACCCAGTACTTC
TRBJ2-5,many,TRBD2,TRBV28,CASSLGGWGGSQETQYF,TGTGCCAGCAGTTTAGGGGGGTGGGGCGGGAGCCAAGAGACCCAGTACTTC
TRBJ2-2,many,TRBD1,TRBV12-3/TRBV12-4,CASTTTGAGTGELFF,TGTGCCAGCACGACGACAGGGGCTGGCACCGGGGAGCTGTTTTTT
TRBJ2-1,NA,TRBD1,TRBV4-2,CASGDRRVYNEQFF,TGTGCCAGCGGGGACAGGAGGGTCTACAATGAGCAGTTCTTC
TRBJ2-7,NA,NA,TRBV7-2,CASSLGRGGHEQYF,TGTGCCAGCAGCTTAGGCAGGGGAGGACACGAGCAGTACTTC
TRBJ1-2,NA,NA,TRBV6-1,CASSPPGYYGYTF,TGTGCCAGCAGTCCCCCAGGATACTATGGCTACACCTTC